These 16 T cell receptor beta chains share one sample of origin, sequenced in a study of control samples from healthy donors and cancer patients. The repertoire was sequenced with immunoSEQ multiplex PCR; TCRdb's copy has only in-frame clones and lacks some. Of 100,000 to 120,000 clones in the sample, 88% were seen once. Sequenced sample: PBMCs. These receptors came from a woman aged 55-69 years with lung cancer.

J is TRBJ1-2 and V is TRBV25-1; 9 bases are a match to TRBD1. Trimming at V came to 4 bases and at J to 6 bases, leaving 3 bases not matched to a gene. The CDR3 contains 13 residues. Per germline, CDR1 MGHDK and CDR2 SYGVNS. CDR3 region: CASSGTGGHGYTF. DNA for the CDR3: TGTGCCAGCAGTGGCACAGGGGGCCATGGCTACACCTTC.

The chain links TRBV6-1 to TRBJ2-2, with D unresolved. V was clipped by 0 bases and J by 2 bases, with 4 bases between them. Germline CDR1 MNHNS, CDR2 SASEGT. The CDR3 length is 14 residues. CDR3 amino acids: CASSEAYNTGELFF. As DNA, the CDR3 is TGTGCCAGCAGTGAAGCTTATAACACCGGGGAGCTGTTTTTT.

The table lists this clone with a count of one. This chain connects TRBV6-2 or TRBV6-3 to TRBJ2-7; D gene ambiguous. The V gene's germline CDR1 is MNHEY and CDR2 SVGEGT. V was trimmed by 5 bases and J by 2 bases, leaving 4 bases between them. The CDR3 loop spans 11 amino acids. The CDR3 DNA reads TGTGCCAGCAGTAATACCTACGAGCAGTACTTC. It yields the protein CASSNTYEQYF.

This chain uses TRBV4-1 with TRBJ2-7, with a possible D match to TRBD2 (6 bases). The CDR3 length is 16 residues. Germline CDR1 is MGHRA and CDR2 is YSYEKL. Between the trimmed V and J ends, which lost 3 bases and 3 bases, there was a span of 18 bases. The CDR3 bases are TGCGCCAGCAGCCATGTTCTGTTAGCGGATCACTACGAGCAGTACTTC. It specifies CASSHVLLADHYEQYF.

This sequence joins TRBV14 and TRBJ2-3; D could derive from TRBD1 or TRBD2 (5 bases each). This CDR3 spans 14 amino acids. The V end was cut by 4 bases, the J end by 2 bases, with 10 bases between. The germline CDR1 and CDR2 sequences are SGHDN and FVKESK. The CDR3 DNA reads TGTGCCAGCAGCCGTGGGACGGCCACAGATACGCAGTATTTT. The encoded protein is CASSRGTATDTQYF.

The chain is built from TRBV7-2 and TRBJ1-3, with D perhaps matching TRBD1 (6 bases). Looked up from germline, CDR1 is SGHTA and CDR2 is FQGNSA. Between the trimmed V and J ends, which lost 1 base and 0 bases, there was a span of 10 bases. The CDR3 is 16 residues long. The CDR3 loop is CASSLDTGASGNTIYF. DNA of the CDR3: TGTGCCAGCAGCTTAGACACGGGGGCCTCTGGAAACACCATATATTTT.

V is TRBV9 and J is TRBJ2-1, with unresolved D. The germline V gene encodes CDR1 SGDLS and CDR2 YYNGEE. This CDR3 has 14 residues. V shed 0 bases and J shed 7 bases, with 11 bases lying between them. CDR3 amino acids: CASSVAIEGNEQFF. CDR3 nucleotides: TGTGCCAGCAGCGTAGCTATAGAAGGGAATGAGCAGTTCTTC.

This sequence joins TRBV4-2 and TRBJ2-2, with 10 bases fitting TRBD2. CDR1 is LGHNA, CDR2 YNFKEQ, per germline. J lost 5 bases, V lost 4 bases, and 10 bases had no gene match. This CDR3 is built from 17 residues. CDR3 loop: CASSRDSSGSWTGELFF. CDR3 DNA sequence: TGTGCCAGCAGCCGCGACTCTAGCGGGAGTTGGACCGGGGAGCTGTTTTTT.

The chain has TRBV29-1 and TRBJ2-5, with D perhaps TRBD1 or TRBD2 (5 bases each). With 7 bases removed from V and 5 bases from J, the gap between germline ends came to 17 bases. Looked up from germline, CDR1 is SQVTM and CDR2 is ANQGSEA. This CDR3 contains 13 residues. Here the CDR3 DNA reads TGCAGCGCTGGGACCCTTCAAGGGGAGACCCAGTACTTC. Its translation is CSAGTLQGETQYF.

V gene TRBV5-4 combines with J gene TRBJ2-2; D possibly matches TRBD1 or TRBD2 (7 bases each). From germline, CDR1 is SGHNT and CDR2 YYREEE (reference sequence). Trimming stripped 9 bases from V and 5 bases from J, with 17 bases between. CDR3 length equals 14 residues. In DNA form, the CDR3 reads TGTGCCACCGACAGGGTCGGGAGGACCGGGGAGCTGTTTTTT. The encoded protein is CATDRVGRTGELFF.

In regard to this clone: Other DNA variants within this sample encode the same CDR3. The chain employs TRBV11-3 and TRBJ1-1; D gene uncertain. Germline assignment: CDR1 SGHNT and CDR2 YENEEA. This CDR3 region has 13 residues. The V and J ends lost 0 bases and 1 base respectively, with 3 bases between them. The CDR3 DNA sequence: TGTGCCAGCAGCTTAGAAGAGAACACTGAAGCTTTCTTT. It yields the protein CASSLEENTEAFF.

In this sample, this clone turned up a few times. The rearrangement joins TRBV5-1 to TRBJ1-1; 8 positions match TRBD1. The CDR3 is made up of 16 amino acids. J was trimmed by 1 base and V by 4 bases; bases with no gene match: 9. The germline CDR1 and CDR2 sequences are SGHRS and YFSETQ. The CDR3 coding sequence is TGCGCCAGCAGCCTCGCCCCGACAGGGGCGAACACTGAAGCTTTCTTT. It codes for CASSLAPTGANTEAFF.

This clone was seen only once. The chain couples TRBV7-2 to TRBJ2-3, with 8 bases identical to TRBD2. V was clipped by 4 bases and J by 8 bases; unmatched bases: 11. Germline V lookup: CDR1 SGHTA, CDR2 FQGNSA. The CDR3 spans 15 residues. Here the CDR3 DNA reads TGTGCCAGCAGCTCAACCATCACTAGCGGTGGTACGCAGTATTTT. Translated: CASSSTITSGGTQYF.

The V call is TRBV27, the J call TRBJ1-1; unclear D gene. V dropped 5 bases and J dropped 8 bases, with 18 bases sitting between them. CDR3 size: 14 residues. Per germline, CDR1 MNHEY and CDR2 SMNVEV (reference sequence). CDR3 in DNA: TGTGCCAGCAGTCTTGCCGCGGGCCTCTCGGAAGCTTTCTTT. Residues: CASSLAAGLSEAFF.

The rearrangement uses TRBV11-2 and TRBJ1-1, with D unclear. The V gene's germline CDR1 is SGHAT and CDR2 FQNNGV. V lost 1 base and J lost 5, with 2 bases in between. The CDR3 totals 11 residues. The CDR3 here is CASSLVTEAFF. The CDR3 region has the DNA TGTGCCAGCAGCTTAGTGACTGAAGCTTTCTTT.

This sequence joins TRBV12-3 or TRBV12-4 and TRBJ1-1; TRBD1 aligns across 7 bases. Germline trimming cut 7 bases from V and 6 bases from J; bases unmatched to any gene: 5. This CDR3 contains 12 residues. The CDR3 region has the DNA TGTGCCAGCAAACAGGGGCTCTCTGAAGCTTTCTTT. Amino acids: CASKQGLSEAFF.